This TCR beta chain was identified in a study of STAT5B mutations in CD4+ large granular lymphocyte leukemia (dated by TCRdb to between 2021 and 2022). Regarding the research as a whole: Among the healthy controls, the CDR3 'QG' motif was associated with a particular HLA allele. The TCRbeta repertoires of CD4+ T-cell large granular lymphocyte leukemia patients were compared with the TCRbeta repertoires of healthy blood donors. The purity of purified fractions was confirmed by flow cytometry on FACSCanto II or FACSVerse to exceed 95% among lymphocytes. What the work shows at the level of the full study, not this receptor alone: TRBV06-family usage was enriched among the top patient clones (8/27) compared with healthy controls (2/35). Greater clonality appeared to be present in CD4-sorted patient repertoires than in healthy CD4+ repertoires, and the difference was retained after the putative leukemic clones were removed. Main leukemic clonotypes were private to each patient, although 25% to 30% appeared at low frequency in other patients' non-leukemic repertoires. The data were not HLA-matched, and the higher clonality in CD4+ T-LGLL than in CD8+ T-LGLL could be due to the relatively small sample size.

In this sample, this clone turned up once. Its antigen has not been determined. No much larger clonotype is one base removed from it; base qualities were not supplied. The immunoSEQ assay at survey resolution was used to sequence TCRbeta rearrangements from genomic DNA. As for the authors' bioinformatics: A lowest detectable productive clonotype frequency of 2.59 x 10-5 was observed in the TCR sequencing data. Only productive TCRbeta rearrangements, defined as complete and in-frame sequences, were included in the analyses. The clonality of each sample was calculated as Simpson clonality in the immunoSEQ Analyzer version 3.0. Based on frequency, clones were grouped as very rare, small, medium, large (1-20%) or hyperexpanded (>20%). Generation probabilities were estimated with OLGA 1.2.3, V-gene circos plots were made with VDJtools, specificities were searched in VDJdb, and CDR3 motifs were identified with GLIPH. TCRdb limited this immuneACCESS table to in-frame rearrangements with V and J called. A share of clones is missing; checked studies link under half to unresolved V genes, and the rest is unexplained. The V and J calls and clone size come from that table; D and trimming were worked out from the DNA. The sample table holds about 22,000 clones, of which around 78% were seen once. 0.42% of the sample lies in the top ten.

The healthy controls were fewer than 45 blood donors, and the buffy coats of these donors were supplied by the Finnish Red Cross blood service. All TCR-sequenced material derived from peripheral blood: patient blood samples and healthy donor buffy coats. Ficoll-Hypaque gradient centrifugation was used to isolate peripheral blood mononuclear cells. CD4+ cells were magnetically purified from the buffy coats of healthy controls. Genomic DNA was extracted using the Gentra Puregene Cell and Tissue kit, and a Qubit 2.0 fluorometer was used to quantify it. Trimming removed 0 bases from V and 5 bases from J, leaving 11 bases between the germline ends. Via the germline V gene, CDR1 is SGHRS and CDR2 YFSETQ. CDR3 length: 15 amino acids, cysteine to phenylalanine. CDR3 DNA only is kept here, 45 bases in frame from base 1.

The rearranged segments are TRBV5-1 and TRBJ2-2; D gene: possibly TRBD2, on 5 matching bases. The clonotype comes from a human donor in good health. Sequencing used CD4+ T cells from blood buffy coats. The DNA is TGCGCCAGCAGCTTGGAACTAGATCGGACCGGGGAGCTGTTTTTT. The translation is CASSLELDRTGELFF.